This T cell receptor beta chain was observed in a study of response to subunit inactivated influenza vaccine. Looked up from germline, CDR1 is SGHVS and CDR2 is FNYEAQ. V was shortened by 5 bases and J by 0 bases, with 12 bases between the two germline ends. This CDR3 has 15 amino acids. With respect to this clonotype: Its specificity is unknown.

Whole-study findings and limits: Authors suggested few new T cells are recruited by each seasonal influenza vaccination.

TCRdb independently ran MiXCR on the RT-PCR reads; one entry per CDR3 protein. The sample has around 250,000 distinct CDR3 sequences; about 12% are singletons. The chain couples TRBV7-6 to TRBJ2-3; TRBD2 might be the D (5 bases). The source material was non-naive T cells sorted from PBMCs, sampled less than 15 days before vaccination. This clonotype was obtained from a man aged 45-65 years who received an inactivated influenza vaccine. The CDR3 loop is CASSPRRTSTDTQYF. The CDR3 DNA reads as TGTGCCAGCAGCCCGCGTCGGACTAGCACAGATACGCAGTATTTT.